Shown below are 5 T cell receptor beta chains from a single sample sequenced in a study of PD-L1 blockade in urothelial cancer. The time point denotes: pretreatment peripheral blood. The repertoire was sequenced with immunoSEQ multiplex PCR; TCRdb's copy has only in-frame clones and lacks some. The table has roughly 67,000 clones, approximately 83% seen once. Sequenced material: PBMCs, taken around atezolizumab (anti-PD-L1) treatment. The receptors shown here come from a man aged 55 to 70 with urothelial cancer.

The rearrangement joins TRBV5-4 to TRBJ2-1; 7 nucleotides line up with TRBD1. Germline CDR1 reads SGHNT; CDR2 reads YYREEE (reference sequence). Trimming cost V 7 bases and J 0 bases; bases outside gene matches: 4. CDR3 length: 14 residues. The CDR3 here is CASQTGISYNEQFF. DNA of the CDR3: TGTGCCAGCCAGACAGGGATCTCCTACAATGAGCAGTTCTTC.

The J gene is TRBJ2-5, the V gene TRBV18; D is possibly TRBD2 (6 bases). This CDR3 is 13 amino acids long. Between the trimmed V and J ends, which lost 4 bases and 3 bases, there was a span of 9 bases. Germline V gene data show CDR1 as KGHSH and CDR2 as LQKENI. The CDR3 here is CASSRDWKETQYF. The CDR3 region has the DNA TGTGCCAGCTCACGGGACTGGAAAGAGACCCAGTACTTC.

This sequence joins TRBV28 and TRBJ2-2; D is possibly TRBD1 (6 bases). V was shortened by 10 bases and J by 2 bases, with 23 bases between the two germline ends. The CDR3 has 17 residues. CDR1 is MDHEN, CDR2 SYDVKM, per germline. This chain's CDR3 is CAIGNRRGHTNTGELFF. CDR3 sequence (DNA): TGTGCCATCGGGAACCGCAGGGGCCATACTAACACCGGGGAGCTGTTTTTT.

About this clone itself: The junction departs from the called germline gene at one end, perhaps through a read error. This rearrangement joins TRBV7-7 to TRBJ2-1, with 12 bases aligning to TRBD2. There are 16 residues in the CDR3. Looked up from germline, CDR1 is SSHAT and CDR2 is FNYEAQ (reference sequence). The CDR3 sequence: CASSAQLAGGYNEQFF. The CDR3 region has the DNA TGTGCTAGCAGCGCCCAACTAGCGGGGGGATACAATGAGCAGTTCTTC.

V usage is TRBV19 and J usage is TRBJ1-4; D possibly corresponds to TRBD1 (6 bases). The V end lost 4 bases, the J end lost 6 bases, and 15 bases lay between the germline ends. The CDR3 has 15 residues. Germline CDR1 LNHDA, CDR2 SQIVND (reference sequence). CDR3 bases: TGTGCCAGTAGTACCGACAGGAATCAGCATGAAAAACTGTTTTTT. Its protein product is CASSTDRNQHEKLFF. The full variable domain, rest sourced from reference TRBV19 and TRBJ1-4, is DGGITQSPKYLFRKEGQNVTLSCEQNLNHDAMYWYRQDPGQGLRLIYYSQIVNDFQKGDIAEGYSVSREKKESFPLTVTSAQKNPTAFYLCASSTDRNQHEKLFFGSGTQLSVL.